The 29 T cell receptor beta chains presented below share a single source sample, sequenced in a study of follicular helper T cells after annual influenza vaccination. Generated by immunoSEQ multiplex PCR, the TCRdb table keeps only in-frame clones and is missing some. This table holds 9,500 or so clones, roughly four fifths found once. Indicated time point: 2015-2016 season, 7 days after influenza vaccination. The input for sequencing was CXCR5+ CD38- circulating T follicular helper cells from blood, taken 7 days after influenza vaccination. Subset: circulating Tfh, non-naive CD4+CXCR5+PD-1+ (ICOS+CD38+ or ICOS-CD38-). These receptors all come from an adult who received the influenza vaccine.

The rearrangement links TRBV5-1 to TRBJ1-4; the D gene is possibly TRBD1 (6 bases). Per the germline V gene, CDR1 is SGHRS and CDR2 is YFSETQ. The CDR3 has 14 residues. Deletions cut 3 bases from V and 8 bases from J, with 14 bases between. The CDR3 sequence is CASSSRGGGEKLFF. For the CDR3, the DNA is TGCGCCAGCAGCTCCCGGGGGGGCGGCGAAAAACTGTTTTTT.

The chain couples TRBV5-1 to TRBJ2-5; D may be TRBD1 or TRBD2 (6 bases each). The germline V gene has CDR1 SGHRS and CDR2 YFSETQ. The CDR3 spans 15 residues. The ends were cut back, 0 bases at V and 2 bases at J, with 11 bases in the middle. The CDR3 nucleotides read TGCGCCAGCAGCTTGGGAGGGGGGTTACAAGAGACCCAGTACTTC. This gives the protein CASSLGGGLQETQYF.

V usage is TRBV6-1 and J usage is TRBJ2-7; no definite D call. The germline CDR1 and CDR2 sequences are MNHNS and SASEGT. The CDR3 is made up of 13 amino acids. With 4 bases removed from V and 2 bases from J, the gap between germline ends came to 9 bases. CDR3 bases: TGTGCCAGCAGTGTCGGCAGGACCTACGAGCAGTACTTC. It codes for CASSVGRTYEQYF.

The gene calls are TRBV6-1 and TRBJ2-2; D might be TRBD1 (6 bases). Germline V gene data show CDR1 as MNHNS and CDR2 as SASEGT. The CDR3 loop spans 15 amino acids. The germline V and J ends were trimmed by 5 bases and 0 bases, with 10 bases remaining between them. CDR3 sequence (DNA): TGTGCCAGCAGTATGGGACAACCGAACACCGGGGAGCTGTTTTTT. As protein: CASSMGQPNTGELFF.

The chain combines TRBV29-1 with TRBJ2-3; D is tentatively TRBD1 or TRBD2 (5 bases each). This CDR3 spans 13 amino acids. The ends were cut back, 4 bases at V and 2 bases at J, with 10 bases in the middle. The germline gives CDR1 SQVTM, CDR2 ANQGSEA. CDR3 protein: CSVGGVDTDTQYF. As DNA, the CDR3 is TGCAGCGTTGGAGGGGTGGACACAGATACGCAGTATTTT.

This clone has a single count. This chain links TRBV25-1 with TRBJ2-5; D call uncertain. Germline CDR1 is MGHDK and CDR2 is SYGVNS. Deletions cut 2 bases from V and 4 bases from J, with 5 bases between. The CDR3 loop spans 12 amino acids. This CDR3 is CASSERGETQYF. For the CDR3, the DNA is TGTGCCAGCAGTGAAAGAGGAGAGACCCAGTACTTC.

The chain couples TRBV6-1 to TRBJ1-1; tentative D call: TRBD1 (5 bases). V dropped 6 bases and J dropped 0 bases, with 11 bases sitting between them. The CDR3 runs to 14 residues. Germline loops: CDR1 MNHNS, CDR2 SASEGT. The CDR3 protein is CASRQQALNTEAFF. The CDR3 bases are TGTGCCAGCAGGCAACAGGCGTTGAACACTGAAGCTTTCTTT.

The table lists this clone with a few counts. The chain couples TRBV19 to TRBJ2-2, with D possibly TRBD2 on 7 matching bases. V was shortened by 9 bases and J by 7 bases, with 18 bases between the two germline ends. Germline CDR1 reads LNHDA; CDR2 reads SQIVND (reference sequence). This CDR3 spans 14 amino acids. The DNA of the CDR3 is TGTGCCAGCCGCCTGGGGGGGCCGAACGGGGAGCTGTTTTTT. It is translated as CASRLGGPNGELFF.

Only one count was recorded for this clone. CDR3 nucleotides: TGTGCCAGCAGTTTGACGGGACAGAATCAGCCCCAGCATTTT. As protein: CASSLTGQNQPQHF. The chain carries TRBV28 and TRBJ1-5; 7 nucleotides align to TRBD1. The germline gives CDR1 MDHEN, CDR2 SYDVKM. This CDR3 spans 14 amino acids. The trim removed 3 bases at V and 4 bases at J, leaving 3 bases unmatched.

This rearrangement joins TRBV6-4 to TRBJ2-2; D remains unclear. Trimming stripped 5 bases from V and 4 bases from J, with 11 bases between. The CDR3 spans 14 residues. The germline V gene has CDR1 MRHNA and CDR2 SNTAGT. DNA of the CDR3: TGTGCCAGCAGTCCCGAGAGCATCACCGGGGAGCTGTTTTTT. It specifies CASSPESITGELFF.

This clone was picked up one time. The genes are TRBV7-8 and TRBJ2-5; TRBD2 aligns across 8 bases. With V trimmed by 4 bases and J by 2 bases, 3 bases remained unmatched. This CDR3 is 14 amino acids long. CDR1 and CDR2 from the germline V gene are SGHVS and FQNEAQ. CDR3 loop: CASSSGGGQETQYF. In DNA form, the CDR3 reads TGTGCCAGCAGCTCCGGGGGGGGACAAGAGACCCAGTACTTC.

The CDR3: CASSSRTGGEYEQYF. CDR3 DNA: TGTGCCAGCAGCTCTAGGACAGGGGGCGAGTACGAGCAGTACTTC. This chain links TRBV7-2 with TRBJ2-7; 11 bases agree with TRBD1. Germline values: CDR1 SGHTA, CDR2 FQGNSA. The CDR3 contains 15 residues. The V gene end was trimmed by 4 bases and the J gene end by 4 bases; junction bases not matched to a gene: 6.

V and J are TRBV30 and TRBJ1-5; 8 nucleotides line up with TRBD1. V gave up 1 base and J gave up 1 base; unmatched junction bases: 6. Germline values: CDR1 GTSNPN, CDR2 SVGIG (reference sequence). The CDR3 covers 16 residues. CDR3 sequence (DNA): TGTGCCTGGAGTGAGGCAGGGGGCGTGAGCAATCAGCCCCAGCATTTT. The encoded protein is CAWSEAGGVSNQPQHF.

The CDR3 DNA is TGTGCCAGCAGCCCAACAGGGGGCACAGATACGCAGTATTTT. Translating gives CASSPTGGTDTQYF. The chain combines TRBV5-6 with TRBJ2-3, with 7 bases identical to TRBD1. The germline V gene has CDR1 SGHDT and CDR2 YYEEEE. After removal of 4 bases from V and 1 base from J, the junction contained 3 bases not matched to a gene. The CDR3 sequence is 14 residues long.

This sequence joins TRBV28 and TRBJ1-5; D remains unclear. Germline V gene lookup returns CDR1 MDHEN and CDR2 SYDVKM. V shed 7 bases and J shed 3 bases, with 16 bases lying between them. The CDR3 contains 15 residues. The CDR3: CASNSHGQLNQPQHF. The CDR3, as DNA: TGTGCCAGCAATAGCCATGGGCAACTCAATCAGCCCCAGCATTTT.

The rearrangement links TRBV28 to TRBJ1-5; no reliable D call. Germline CDR1 and CDR2: MDHEN and SYDVKM. Trimming removed 2 bases at V and 5 bases at J, with 4 bases between. The CDR3 consists of 12 residues. The CDR3 nucleotides read TGTGCCAGCAGTTTAAGTCATCAGCCCCAGCATTTT. It codes for CASSLSHQPQHF.

This chain connects TRBV7-2 to TRBJ2-5, with D possibly TRBD1 on 5 matching bases. CDR1 and CDR2 from the germline V gene are SGHTA and FQGNSA. V lost 4 bases, J lost 1 base, and 10 bases lay in between. The CDR3 is 14 residues long. In DNA, the CDR3 is TGTGCCAGCAGCTCAAGACAGATCCAAGAGACCCAGTACTTC. It encodes CASSSRQIQETQYF. The whole variable domain, remainder taken from reference TRBV7-2 and TRBJ2-5, is GAGVSQSPSNKVTEKGKDVELRCDPISGHTALYWYRQSLGQGLEFLIYFQGNSAPDKSGLPSDRFSAERTGGSVSTLTIQRTQQEDSAVYLCASSSRQIQETQYFGPGTRLLVL.

The rearrangement links TRBV6-1 to TRBJ1-5; possible D gene TRBD1, 6 bases. Germline CDR1 is MNHNS and CDR2 is SASEGT. The CDR3 covers 14 residues. V lost 7 bases to trimming and J lost 5 bases, with 15 bases between them. The CDR3, as DNA: TGTGCCAGCATCAGGGGAATAGATGATCAGCCCCAGCATTTT. It codes for CASIRGIDDQPQHF.

The chain couples TRBV29-1 to TRBJ1-4; D might be TRBD1 (6 bases). Looked up from germline, CDR1 is SQVTM and CDR2 is ANQGSEA. V was shortened by 6 bases and J by 8 bases, with 16 bases between the two germline ends. This CDR3 spans 13 amino acids. CDR3 DNA: TGCAGCGTAGGGGGGGGCGTAGGGGAAAAACTGTTTTTT. Translating it yields CSVGGGVGEKLFF. The whole variable domain, remainder taken from reference TRBV29-1 and TRBJ1-4, is SAVISQKPSRDICQRGTSLTIQCQVDSQVTMMFWYRQQPGQSLTLIATANQGSEATYESGFVIDKFPISRPNLTFSTLTVSNMSPEDSSIYLCSVGGGVGEKLFFGSGTQLSVL.

This clone has just a few counts. The genes are TRBV6-5 and TRBJ2-7; 7 nucleotides line up with TRBD2. The junction had 5 bases not matched to a gene; V was cut back by 2 bases and J by 4 bases. The CDR3 runs to 14 residues. Germline V lookup: CDR1 MNHEY, CDR2 SVGAGI. The CDR3 is CASSYERGPYEQYF. In DNA, the CDR3 is TGTGCCAGCAGTTACGAGCGGGGCCCTTACGAGCAGTACTTC.

The J gene is TRBJ2-5, the V gene TRBV5-4, with D possibly being TRBD1 (6 bases). V shed 1 base and J shed 3 bases, with 22 bases lying between them. The CDR3 is made up of 18 amino acids. Germline CDR1 is SGHNT and CDR2 is YYREEE (reference sequence). The CDR3: CASSLFGTLGHGEETQYF. In DNA, the CDR3 is TGTGCCAGCAGCTTGTTCGGGACATTGGGACATGGGGAAGAGACCCAGTACTTC.

The V and J genes are TRBV9 and TRBJ1-1; perhaps TRBD1 as D (6 bases). The CDR3 consists of 15 residues. The V end was cut by 1 base, the J end by 4 bases, with 14 bases between. Germline V lookup: CDR1 SGDLS, CDR2 YYNGEE. The CDR3 nucleotides are TGTGCCAGCAGCGTAAGGCCAGGGGCTGGCACTGAAGCTTTCTTT. The encoded protein is CASSVRPGAGTEAFF.

In DNA form, the CDR3 reads TGTGCCAGCAGCGTAGGCAGGGTAGACACCGGGGAGCTGTTTTTT. It is translated as CASSVGRVDTGELFF. The genes are TRBV9 and TRBJ2-2, with a possible D match to TRBD1 (5 bases). V lost 0 bases and J lost 3, with 9 bases in between. The V gene's germline CDR1 is SGDLS and CDR2 YYNGEE. The CDR3 covers 15 residues.

The genes are TRBV7-6 and TRBJ2-2, with TRBD1 matching over 8 bases. Germline V gene sequence: CDR1 SGHVS, CDR2 FNYEAQ. Trimming took 2 bases from V and 5 from J; bases not matched to a gene: 4. The CDR3 has 15 amino acids. The CDR3 sequence: CASSLTGQGTGELFF. CDR3 DNA: TGTGCCAGCAGCTTAACAGGACAGGGAACCGGGGAGCTGTTTTTT.

The chain is built from TRBV7-2 and TRBJ2-7, with D tentatively TRBD1 (5 bases). V gave up 2 bases and J gave up 6 bases, with 14 bases separating them. The CDR3 runs 14 residues. Germline V gives CDR1 SGHTA, CDR2 FQGNSA. The CDR3 sequence: CASSLRSGNGEQYF. The CDR3 DNA is TGTGCCAGCAGCTTAAGGTCAGGGAACGGCGAGCAGTACTTC.

J is TRBJ2-2 and V is TRBV29-1, with TRBD1 matching over 7 bases. The germline V gene encodes CDR1 SQVTM and CDR2 ANQGSEA. The CDR3 contains 13 residues. This CDR3 is CSAQGLNTGELFF. The CDR3 nucleotides are TGCAGTGCACAGGGGCTGAACACCGGGGAGCTGTTTTTT.

V is TRBV7-2 and J is TRBJ2-7; D remains unclear. The germline CDR1 and CDR2 sequences are SGHTA and FQGNSA. This CDR3 comprises 14 residues. The V and J ends lost 1 base and 0 bases respectively, with 7 bases between them. CDR3 nucleotide sequence: TGTGCCAGCAGCTTAGACCCGAGCTCCTACGAGCAGTACTTC. Translation: CASSLDPSSYEQYF.

This chain uses TRBV7-8 with TRBJ2-3; 8 bases align to TRBD2. Trimming cost V 5 bases and J 0 bases; bases outside gene matches: 7. The CDR3 loop spans 16 amino acids. The germline gives CDR1 SGHVS, CDR2 FQNEAQ. This chain's CDR3 is CASSQRGSSSTDTQYF. CDR3 DNA sequence: TGTGCCAGCAGCCAGCGGGGGAGCTCTAGCACAGATACGCAGTATTTT.

This chain joins TRBV7-2 and TRBJ2-3; D is unresolved. The CDR3 covers 14 residues. Trimming took 0 bases from V and 0 from J, leaving 4 bases between them. Germline V gene lookup returns CDR1 SGHTA and CDR2 FQGNSA. This chain's CDR3 is CASSLAVSTDTQYF. The CDR3 region has the DNA TGTGCCAGCAGCTTAGCGGTGAGCACAGATACGCAGTATTTT.